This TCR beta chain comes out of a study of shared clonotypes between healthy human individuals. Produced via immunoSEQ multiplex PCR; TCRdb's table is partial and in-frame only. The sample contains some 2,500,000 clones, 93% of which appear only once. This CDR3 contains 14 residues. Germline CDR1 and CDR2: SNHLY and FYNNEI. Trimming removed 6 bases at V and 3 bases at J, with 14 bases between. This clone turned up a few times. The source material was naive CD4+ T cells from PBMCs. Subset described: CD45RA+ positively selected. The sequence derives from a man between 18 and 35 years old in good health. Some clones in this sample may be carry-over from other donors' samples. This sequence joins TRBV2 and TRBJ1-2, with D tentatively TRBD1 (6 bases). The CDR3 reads CASRDRREDYGYTF. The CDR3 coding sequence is TGTGCCAGCAGGGACAGACGGGAGGACTATGGCTACACCTTC.